The 5 T cell receptor beta chains presented below share a single source sample, sequenced in a study of Ad26.COV2.S vaccination and SARS-CoV-2 variants. Treatment indicated: about 20 received Ad26.COV2.S at low or high dose, single or two shots; a few received placebo; per-sample allocation not given. Day 63 following the first vaccine or placebo injection was when the samples were taken. Data came from immunoSEQ multiplex PCR; TCRdb stores just in-frame clones and leaves some out. The table lists fewer than 500,000 clones, around 90% of them singletons. The sequences come from peripheral blood, collected in a trial of Ad26.COV2.S vaccine versus placebo. The receptor set was obtained from a person aged 18-60 years who received the Ad26.COV2.S COVID-19 vaccine or a placebo.

This clone was detected once. This chain uses TRBV14 with TRBJ2-6; D ambiguous. Germline V gene lookup returns CDR1 SGHDN and CDR2 FVKESK. The V end was cut by 0 bases, the J end by 0 bases, with 6 bases between. CDR3 length: 16 amino acids. The CDR3 nucleotides are TGTGCCAGCAGCCAAGATATGAACTCTGGGGCCAACGTCCTGACTTTC. It codes for CASSQDMNSGANVLTF.

The chain recombines TRBV10-3 with TRBJ2-7; 7 nucleotides align to TRBD1. V gave up 8 bases and J gave up 1 base; unmatched junction bases: 11. The CDR3 consists of 15 residues. Germline V gives CDR1 ENHRY, CDR2 SYGVKD. Here the CDR3 reads CAIGSTEGQSYEQYF. In DNA, the CDR3 is TGTGCCATCGGCTCGACCGAGGGACAGTCCTACGAGCAGTACTTC.

The chain couples TRBV6-5 to TRBJ2-1; TRBD2 is a possible D gene (5 bases). In germline, CDR1 is MNHEY, CDR2 SVGAGI. V was trimmed by 8 bases and J by 0 bases, leaving 11 bases between them. The CDR3 length is 14 residues. The DNA for the CDR3 is TGTGCCAGCCGGGGTTCAAGCTCCTACAATGAGCAGTTCTTC. Residues: CASRGSSSYNEQFF.

CDR3 sequence (DNA): TGTGCCAGCAGTGACAAAAGGGGCTACAATGAGCAGTTCTTC. Its translation is CASSDKRGYNEQFF. The V gene is TRBV25-1, the J gene TRBJ2-1, with a tentative D call TRBD1 (5 bases). Germline V gives CDR1 MGHDK, CDR2 SYGVNS. This CDR3 is built from 14 residues. The ends were cut back, 3 bases at V and 3 bases at J, with 9 bases in the middle. Full variable domain (outside the CDR3, taken from reference TRBV25-1 and TRBJ2-1): EADIYQTPRYLVIGTGKKITLECSQTMGHDKMYWYQQDPGMELHLIHYSYGVNSTEKGDLSSESTVSRIRTEHFPLTLESARPSHTSQYLCASSDKRGYNEQFFGPGTRLTVL.

CDR3 coding DNA: TGCGCCAGCAGCCAAGATAGCGGGACTCTGAATGAGCAGTTCTTC. Translated: CASSQDSGTLNEQFF. This chain uses TRBV4-1 with TRBJ2-1, with TRBD2 identical over 8 bases. V shed 0 bases, J shed 7 bases, and the junction held 5 bases outside the gene matches. The CDR3 spans 15 residues. In germline, CDR1 is MGHRA, CDR2 YSYEKL.